One T cell receptor (beta chain) is described in this entry. Its specificity is not known. Germline is not matched at one junction end, which may reflect a read error. From blood, roughly 240-550 ng of genomic DNA served as TRB template. Germline V lookup: CDR1 LGHNA, CDR2 YSLEER. The CDR3 is 16 residues long. The source of the sample is a study of T and B cells in COVID-19 patients. Background on the study: Most recovered patients had mild to moderate COVID-19 treated as outpatients.

Multiplex PCR with BIOMED2 TRB-A/B primer pools amplified TRB rearrangements. TCRdb re-derived calls from the multiplex PCR reads in MiXCR, one entry per CDR3 protein. The sample has tens of thousands of distinct CDR3 sequences, 32% seen once. Findings and caveats of the study: CD4+, regulatory T cell, CD8+ and sorted SARS-CoV-2-responsive or tetramer+ T cells were not yet sequenced.

This sequence originates from a human donor who had recovered from COVID-19. The sequencing sample was made of blood. The chain couples TRBV4-3 to TRBJ2-5; 9 bases are a match to TRBD1. This chain's CDR3 is CASSLALGQGLETQYF. The CDR3 nucleotides read TGTGCCAGCAGCTTGGCCCTCGGACAGGGGTTGGAGACCCAGTACTTC.